This entry features one T cell receptor (beta chain) sequence. In the authors' methods: Amplification from reference gene primers served as the basis for estimated nucleated cell counts. Method: immunoSEQ multiplex PCR; TCRdb's copy keeps in-frame clones and lacks some. V and J calls and clone size are copied from that table; D and trimming were computed from the DNA. The table includes over 130,000 clones, roughly 80% detected once. This specimen comes from a study of blood T cell repertoires in COVID-19. Turning to the study itself: Specimens from acute and convalescent COVID-19 originated in the United States, Italy and Spain. Sample material is recorded as cDNA or gDNA derived from T cells, B-cell-depleted T cells, or PBMCs.

The sequence was collected from a woman aged 80 or over with acute or convalescent COVID-19. The sequencing input was peripheral blood.

CDR3 amino acids: CASSQASVLDGYTF. The DNA for the CDR3 is TGTGCCAGCAGCCAAGCGTCAGTGCTCGATGGCTACACCTTC. The chain employs TRBV14 and TRBJ1-2; D is unresolved. CDR3 size: 14 residues. The V and J ends lost 1 base and 6 bases respectively, with 12 bases between them. Germline CDR1 and CDR2: SGHDN and FVKESK.